These 26 T cell receptor beta chains came from one sample sequenced in a study of response to subunit inactivated influenza vaccine. From the RT-PCR reads, TCRdb called clonotypes with MiXCR, one entry per CDR3 protein. Among around 710,000 distinct CDR3 sequences listed, more than 11% were seen once. Sequenced material: PBMCs from blood, taken 14 to 15 days before vaccination. The receptors were gathered from a man aged 50 to 60 who received an inactivated influenza vaccine.

This clonotype was found a few times. The genes are TRBV12-3 or TRBV12-4 and TRBJ2-7; the match to TRBD1 covers 9 bases. The CDR3 has 16 residues. Losses at the gene ends were 5 bases for V and 5 bases for J; bases not matched to a gene: 13. DNA for the CDR3: TGTGCCAGCAGTCCCTCAACCGGGACAGGGAACCACGAGCAGTACTTC. Encoded protein: CASSPSTGTGNHEQYF.

The genes are TRBV6-2 or TRBV6-3 and TRBJ1-1; D possibly corresponds to TRBD1 (6 bases). The CDR3 is 18 residues long. CDR1 MNHEY and CDR2 SVGEGT come from the germline V gene. The V and J ends lost 1 base and 0 bases respectively, with 18 bases between them. CDR3 in amino acids: CASSYFDRRQTMNTEAFF. CDR3 bases: TGTGCCAGCAGTTACTTCGACAGGCGTCAAACCATGAACACTGAAGCTTTCTTT.

This chain joins TRBV7-6 and TRBJ2-1; 11 nucleotides agree with TRBD2. Germline assignment: CDR1 SGHVS and CDR2 FNYEAQ. Trimming took 0 bases from V and 7 from J; bases not matched to a gene: 8. CDR3 size: 17 residues. CDR3 loop: CASSLAPGLAGGNEQFF. In DNA form, the CDR3 reads TGTGCCAGCAGCTTAGCTCCGGGGCTAGCGGGAGGTAATGAGCAGTTCTTC.

In its sample, this clonotype was seen a few times. J is TRBJ1-1 and V is TRBV11-2; 7 bases map to TRBD1. J gave up 6 bases and V 1 base, and 8 bases lay outside the gene matches. CDR1 and CDR2 (germline): SGHAT, FQNNGV. This CDR3 is built from 15 residues. CDR3 nucleotides: TGTGCCAGCAGCTTAGCCGCGACAGGGATCTCTGAAGCTTTCTTT. It translates to CASSLAATGISEAFF.

The table lists this clonotype with many counts. The genes are TRBV12-3 or TRBV12-4 and TRBJ2-5; TRBD2 might be the D (6 bases). This CDR3 has 15 amino acids. V gave up 6 bases and J gave up 5 bases, with 19 bases separating them. In nucleotides, the CDR3 is TGTGCCAGCAGCCGTCTACCTAGGAGCGGGGAGACCCAGTACTTC. The encoded protein is CASSRLPRSGETQYF.

The chain couples TRBV4-3 to TRBJ2-5, with D tentatively TRBD2 (5 bases). Per the germline V gene, CDR1 is LGHNA and CDR2 is YSLEER. Trimming removed 0 bases at V and 9 bases at J, with 11 bases between. This CDR3 region has 13 residues. The CDR3 is CASSQDLGSPQYF. CDR3 coding DNA: TGCGCCAGCAGCCAAGATTTAGGGAGTCCCCAGTACTTC.

The sample holds a few counts of this clonotype. This chain connects TRBV29-1 to TRBJ1-2; possible D gene TRBD1, 5 bases. The V gene lost 6 bases and the J gene lost 7 bases, with 12 bases spanning the gap. CDR3 length: 11 amino acids. Per germline, CDR1 SQVTM and CDR2 ANQGSEA. For the CDR3, the DNA is TGCAGCGTGCAGGGTACCCTTGGCTACACCTTC. It encodes CSVQGTLGYTF.

A few counts support this clonotype. V usage is TRBV27 and J usage is TRBJ2-7, with D possibly called TRBD1 or TRBD2 (5 bases each). V was trimmed by 4 bases and J by 0 bases, leaving 16 bases between them. Germline values: CDR1 MNHEY, CDR2 SMNVEV (reference sequence). The CDR3 is 16 amino acids. The CDR3 bases are TGTGCCAGCAGTTCCTCGATGGGGGAAATCTCCTACGAGCAGTACTTC. It yields the protein CASSSSMGEISYEQYF.

This clonotype was picked up a small number of times. This rearrangement joins TRBV20-1 to TRBJ2-3, with TRBD2 identical over 8 bases. CDR1 is DFQATT, CDR2 SNEGSKA, per germline (reference sequence). This CDR3 has 17 amino acids. With 6 bases clipped from V and 0 bases from J, the junction kept 14 bases outside the gene matches. Here the CDR3 reads CSAEGAGVSFSTDTQYF. CDR3 nucleotides: TGCAGTGCCGAAGGAGCGGGAGTGTCTTTCAGCACAGATACGCAGTATTTT.

The sample holds a few counts of this clonotype. The J gene is TRBJ2-3, the V gene TRBV12-3 or TRBV12-4; 9 bases align to TRBD2. CDR3 length: 15 residues. The J segment lost 3 bases and the V segment lost 4 bases, leaving 5 bases of the junction unmatched. The CDR3 DNA sequence: TGTGCCAGCAGTTACAGCGGGGGGCGTACAGATACGCAGTATTTT. Its translation is CASSYSGGRTDTQYF.

The chain uses TRBV20-1 and TRBJ2-1; TRBD1 aligns across 9 bases. V was clipped by 4 bases and J by 0 bases; unmatched bases: 10. The CDR3 is 17 residues long. CDR1 DFQATT and CDR2 SNEGSKA come from the germline V gene (reference sequence). The DNA for the CDR3 is TGCAGTGCTAACCGGGACAGGGACTTCCTCTCCTACAATGAGCAGTTCTTC. It yields the protein CSANRDRDFLSYNEQFF.

This clonotype appeared a few times. The chain links TRBV12-3 or TRBV12-4 to TRBJ1-6, with D hard to call. There are 17 residues in the CDR3. Trimming pared 3 bases from V and 9 bases from J, leaving 21 bases between. This chain's CDR3 is CASSFSGRVRGSSPLHF. The DNA for the CDR3 is TGTGCCAGCAGTTTCTCAGGACGAGTACGCGGGAGTTCACCCCTCCACTTT.

This clonotype was observed a few times. This rearrangement joins TRBV12-3 or TRBV12-4 to TRBJ1-2; D is unresolved. The CDR3 spans 13 residues. Trimming removed 4 bases at V and 4 bases at J, with 10 bases between. CDR3 DNA: TGTGCCAGCAGTTCGTGGCAGAGCTATGGCTACACCTTC. It codes for CASSSWQSYGYTF.

This clonotype was counted between two and nine times. The chain couples TRBV4-1 to TRBJ1-1, with TRBD1 identical over 7 bases. V trimming: 3 bases; J trimming: 7 bases; junction bases outside the gene matches: 11. This CDR3 comprises 15 residues. CDR1 MGHRA and CDR2 YSYEKL come from the germline V gene. CDR3 sequence: CASSQDRDSTFEAFF. The CDR3 DNA is TGCGCCAGCAGCCAGGACCGGGACAGTACATTTGAAGCTTTCTTT.

The chain is built from TRBV11-2 and TRBJ2-2; D remains ambiguous. The CDR3 is 15 amino acids. Deletions cut 7 bases from V and 4 bases from J, with 16 bases between. Germline CDR1 is SGHAT and CDR2 is FQNNGV. The CDR3 spells CASTPTVGFTGELFF. The CDR3 bases are TGTGCCAGCACCCCTACTGTTGGCTTCACCGGGGAGCTGTTTTTT.

This chain joins TRBV3-1 and TRBJ2-2; tentatively, D is TRBD1 or TRBD2 (5 bases each). V lost 2 bases and J 0 bases, leaving 7 bases between the germline ends. The CDR3 is 15 residues long. Germline V gene lookup returns CDR1 LGHDT and CDR2 YNNKEL (reference sequence). The CDR3 DNA is TGTGCCAGCAGCCAAAGGGGAGCGAACACCGGGGAGCTGTTTTTT. This translates into CASSQRGANTGELFF.

This clonotype was observed a handful of times. This rearrangement joins TRBV3-1 to TRBJ1-5; D is uncertain. CDR3 size: 16 residues. Germline V gene lookup returns CDR1 LGHDT and CDR2 YNNKEL (reference sequence). Trimming cost V 2 bases and J 4 bases, with 15 bases left between them. CDR3 sequence: CASSQKYGRGNQPQHF. In DNA, the CDR3 is TGTGCCAGCAGCCAAAAATACGGCCGAGGGAATCAGCCCCAGCATTTT.

This clonotype appeared many times. This chain connects TRBV9 to TRBJ2-1; D gene uncertain. V was shortened by 0 bases and J by 0 bases, with 7 bases between the two germline ends. Germline CDR1 reads SGDLS; CDR2 reads YYNGEE. The CDR3 contains 15 residues. The CDR3 sequence is CASSVVSGSYNEQFF. Written as DNA, the CDR3 is TGTGCCAGCAGCGTAGTATCCGGCTCCTACAATGAGCAGTTCTTC. Based on the CDR3 plus reference TRBV9 and TRBJ2-1, the full variable domain is DSGVTQTPKHLITATGQRVTLRCSPRSGDLSVYWYQQSLDQGLQFLIQYYNGEERAKGNILERFSAQQFPDLHSELNLSSLELGDSALYFCASSVVSGSYNEQFFGPGTRLTVL.

This chain uses TRBV20-1 with TRBJ2-7; the match to TRBD1 covers 7 bases. This CDR3 has 13 amino acids. V lost 5 bases to trimming and J lost 1 base; unmatched junction nucleotides: 5. Germline CDR1 is DFQATT and CDR2 is SNEGSKA (reference sequence). This CDR3 is CSAWDSPSYEQYF. CDR3 in DNA: TGCAGTGCTTGGGACAGTCCTTCCTACGAGCAGTACTTC.

J is TRBJ2-7 and V is TRBV24-1; D gene ambiguous. The CDR3 is 14 residues long. Trimming stripped 4 bases from V and 3 bases from J, with 12 bases between. The V gene's germline CDR1 is KGHDR and CDR2 SFDVKD. CDR3 protein: CATSEGQGYYEQYF. The CDR3 nucleotides read TGTGCCACCAGTGAAGGGCAAGGTTACTACGAGCAGTACTTC.

This rearrangement joins TRBV7-2 to TRBJ2-3; 8 positions agree with TRBD1. Germline V lookup: CDR1 SGHTA, CDR2 FQGNSA. This CDR3 is built from 14 residues. Trimming removed 0 bases from V and 4 bases from J; junction bases left unmatched: 0. The CDR3 spells CASSLATGADTQYF. The CDR3 coding sequence is TGTGCCAGCAGCTTAGCGACAGGGGCAGATACGCAGTATTTT.

This chain connects TRBV20-1 to TRBJ2-5; no definite D call. Germline CDR1 reads DFQATT; CDR2 reads SNEGSKA (reference sequence). The CDR3 length is 15 residues. V was clipped by 3 bases and J by 5 bases, with 19 bases between them. CDR3 loop: CSASTRLENGETQYF. In nucleotides, the CDR3 is TGCAGTGCTAGTACGCGACTCGAGAACGGGGAGACCCAGTACTTC.

This clonotype was counted many times. The genes are TRBV7-8 and TRBJ1-5; D remains ambiguous. Trimming cost V 1 base and J 2 bases, with 6 bases left between them. Germline V CDR1 and CDR2: SGHVS, FQNEAQ. The CDR3 spans 14 residues. CDR3 in DNA: TGTGCCAGCAGCTTAGTTGCGGGCAATCAGCCCCAGCATTTT. Translating it yields CASSLVAGNQPQHF.

The genes are TRBV12-3 or TRBV12-4 and TRBJ2-2; 12 bases align to TRBD1. The CDR3 is 15 residues long. With 7 bases clipped from V and 6 bases from J, the junction kept 6 bases outside the gene matches. In DNA, the CDR3 is TGTGCCAGCACAATTGGGACAGGGGGCCCCGGGGAGCTGTTTTTT. It codes for CASTIGTGGPGELFF.

This clonotype was seen a handful of times. CDR3 loop: CATGLTQETQYF. DNA for the CDR3: TGCGCCACTGGACTTACCCAAGAGACCCAGTACTTC. V usage is TRBV10-2 and J usage is TRBJ2-5; D may be TRBD2 (5 bases). CDR1 is WSHSY, CDR2 SAAADI, per germline. Trimming shortened V by 10 bases and J by 1 base, and 10 bases separated the two germline ends. The CDR3 extends over 12 amino acids.

This clonotype was seen a few times. The chain joins TRBV10-2 to TRBJ2-3, with 9 bases identical to TRBD2. Losses at the gene ends were 4 bases for V and 7 bases for J; bases not matched to a gene: 15. Germline CDR1 WSHSY, CDR2 SAAADI. The CDR3 sequence is 17 residues long. CDR3 sequence (DNA): TGCGCCAGCAGTGGGAGTTTTAGGCTAGCGGGGACAAATACGCAGTATTTT. Protein sequence: CASSGSFRLAGTNTQYF.